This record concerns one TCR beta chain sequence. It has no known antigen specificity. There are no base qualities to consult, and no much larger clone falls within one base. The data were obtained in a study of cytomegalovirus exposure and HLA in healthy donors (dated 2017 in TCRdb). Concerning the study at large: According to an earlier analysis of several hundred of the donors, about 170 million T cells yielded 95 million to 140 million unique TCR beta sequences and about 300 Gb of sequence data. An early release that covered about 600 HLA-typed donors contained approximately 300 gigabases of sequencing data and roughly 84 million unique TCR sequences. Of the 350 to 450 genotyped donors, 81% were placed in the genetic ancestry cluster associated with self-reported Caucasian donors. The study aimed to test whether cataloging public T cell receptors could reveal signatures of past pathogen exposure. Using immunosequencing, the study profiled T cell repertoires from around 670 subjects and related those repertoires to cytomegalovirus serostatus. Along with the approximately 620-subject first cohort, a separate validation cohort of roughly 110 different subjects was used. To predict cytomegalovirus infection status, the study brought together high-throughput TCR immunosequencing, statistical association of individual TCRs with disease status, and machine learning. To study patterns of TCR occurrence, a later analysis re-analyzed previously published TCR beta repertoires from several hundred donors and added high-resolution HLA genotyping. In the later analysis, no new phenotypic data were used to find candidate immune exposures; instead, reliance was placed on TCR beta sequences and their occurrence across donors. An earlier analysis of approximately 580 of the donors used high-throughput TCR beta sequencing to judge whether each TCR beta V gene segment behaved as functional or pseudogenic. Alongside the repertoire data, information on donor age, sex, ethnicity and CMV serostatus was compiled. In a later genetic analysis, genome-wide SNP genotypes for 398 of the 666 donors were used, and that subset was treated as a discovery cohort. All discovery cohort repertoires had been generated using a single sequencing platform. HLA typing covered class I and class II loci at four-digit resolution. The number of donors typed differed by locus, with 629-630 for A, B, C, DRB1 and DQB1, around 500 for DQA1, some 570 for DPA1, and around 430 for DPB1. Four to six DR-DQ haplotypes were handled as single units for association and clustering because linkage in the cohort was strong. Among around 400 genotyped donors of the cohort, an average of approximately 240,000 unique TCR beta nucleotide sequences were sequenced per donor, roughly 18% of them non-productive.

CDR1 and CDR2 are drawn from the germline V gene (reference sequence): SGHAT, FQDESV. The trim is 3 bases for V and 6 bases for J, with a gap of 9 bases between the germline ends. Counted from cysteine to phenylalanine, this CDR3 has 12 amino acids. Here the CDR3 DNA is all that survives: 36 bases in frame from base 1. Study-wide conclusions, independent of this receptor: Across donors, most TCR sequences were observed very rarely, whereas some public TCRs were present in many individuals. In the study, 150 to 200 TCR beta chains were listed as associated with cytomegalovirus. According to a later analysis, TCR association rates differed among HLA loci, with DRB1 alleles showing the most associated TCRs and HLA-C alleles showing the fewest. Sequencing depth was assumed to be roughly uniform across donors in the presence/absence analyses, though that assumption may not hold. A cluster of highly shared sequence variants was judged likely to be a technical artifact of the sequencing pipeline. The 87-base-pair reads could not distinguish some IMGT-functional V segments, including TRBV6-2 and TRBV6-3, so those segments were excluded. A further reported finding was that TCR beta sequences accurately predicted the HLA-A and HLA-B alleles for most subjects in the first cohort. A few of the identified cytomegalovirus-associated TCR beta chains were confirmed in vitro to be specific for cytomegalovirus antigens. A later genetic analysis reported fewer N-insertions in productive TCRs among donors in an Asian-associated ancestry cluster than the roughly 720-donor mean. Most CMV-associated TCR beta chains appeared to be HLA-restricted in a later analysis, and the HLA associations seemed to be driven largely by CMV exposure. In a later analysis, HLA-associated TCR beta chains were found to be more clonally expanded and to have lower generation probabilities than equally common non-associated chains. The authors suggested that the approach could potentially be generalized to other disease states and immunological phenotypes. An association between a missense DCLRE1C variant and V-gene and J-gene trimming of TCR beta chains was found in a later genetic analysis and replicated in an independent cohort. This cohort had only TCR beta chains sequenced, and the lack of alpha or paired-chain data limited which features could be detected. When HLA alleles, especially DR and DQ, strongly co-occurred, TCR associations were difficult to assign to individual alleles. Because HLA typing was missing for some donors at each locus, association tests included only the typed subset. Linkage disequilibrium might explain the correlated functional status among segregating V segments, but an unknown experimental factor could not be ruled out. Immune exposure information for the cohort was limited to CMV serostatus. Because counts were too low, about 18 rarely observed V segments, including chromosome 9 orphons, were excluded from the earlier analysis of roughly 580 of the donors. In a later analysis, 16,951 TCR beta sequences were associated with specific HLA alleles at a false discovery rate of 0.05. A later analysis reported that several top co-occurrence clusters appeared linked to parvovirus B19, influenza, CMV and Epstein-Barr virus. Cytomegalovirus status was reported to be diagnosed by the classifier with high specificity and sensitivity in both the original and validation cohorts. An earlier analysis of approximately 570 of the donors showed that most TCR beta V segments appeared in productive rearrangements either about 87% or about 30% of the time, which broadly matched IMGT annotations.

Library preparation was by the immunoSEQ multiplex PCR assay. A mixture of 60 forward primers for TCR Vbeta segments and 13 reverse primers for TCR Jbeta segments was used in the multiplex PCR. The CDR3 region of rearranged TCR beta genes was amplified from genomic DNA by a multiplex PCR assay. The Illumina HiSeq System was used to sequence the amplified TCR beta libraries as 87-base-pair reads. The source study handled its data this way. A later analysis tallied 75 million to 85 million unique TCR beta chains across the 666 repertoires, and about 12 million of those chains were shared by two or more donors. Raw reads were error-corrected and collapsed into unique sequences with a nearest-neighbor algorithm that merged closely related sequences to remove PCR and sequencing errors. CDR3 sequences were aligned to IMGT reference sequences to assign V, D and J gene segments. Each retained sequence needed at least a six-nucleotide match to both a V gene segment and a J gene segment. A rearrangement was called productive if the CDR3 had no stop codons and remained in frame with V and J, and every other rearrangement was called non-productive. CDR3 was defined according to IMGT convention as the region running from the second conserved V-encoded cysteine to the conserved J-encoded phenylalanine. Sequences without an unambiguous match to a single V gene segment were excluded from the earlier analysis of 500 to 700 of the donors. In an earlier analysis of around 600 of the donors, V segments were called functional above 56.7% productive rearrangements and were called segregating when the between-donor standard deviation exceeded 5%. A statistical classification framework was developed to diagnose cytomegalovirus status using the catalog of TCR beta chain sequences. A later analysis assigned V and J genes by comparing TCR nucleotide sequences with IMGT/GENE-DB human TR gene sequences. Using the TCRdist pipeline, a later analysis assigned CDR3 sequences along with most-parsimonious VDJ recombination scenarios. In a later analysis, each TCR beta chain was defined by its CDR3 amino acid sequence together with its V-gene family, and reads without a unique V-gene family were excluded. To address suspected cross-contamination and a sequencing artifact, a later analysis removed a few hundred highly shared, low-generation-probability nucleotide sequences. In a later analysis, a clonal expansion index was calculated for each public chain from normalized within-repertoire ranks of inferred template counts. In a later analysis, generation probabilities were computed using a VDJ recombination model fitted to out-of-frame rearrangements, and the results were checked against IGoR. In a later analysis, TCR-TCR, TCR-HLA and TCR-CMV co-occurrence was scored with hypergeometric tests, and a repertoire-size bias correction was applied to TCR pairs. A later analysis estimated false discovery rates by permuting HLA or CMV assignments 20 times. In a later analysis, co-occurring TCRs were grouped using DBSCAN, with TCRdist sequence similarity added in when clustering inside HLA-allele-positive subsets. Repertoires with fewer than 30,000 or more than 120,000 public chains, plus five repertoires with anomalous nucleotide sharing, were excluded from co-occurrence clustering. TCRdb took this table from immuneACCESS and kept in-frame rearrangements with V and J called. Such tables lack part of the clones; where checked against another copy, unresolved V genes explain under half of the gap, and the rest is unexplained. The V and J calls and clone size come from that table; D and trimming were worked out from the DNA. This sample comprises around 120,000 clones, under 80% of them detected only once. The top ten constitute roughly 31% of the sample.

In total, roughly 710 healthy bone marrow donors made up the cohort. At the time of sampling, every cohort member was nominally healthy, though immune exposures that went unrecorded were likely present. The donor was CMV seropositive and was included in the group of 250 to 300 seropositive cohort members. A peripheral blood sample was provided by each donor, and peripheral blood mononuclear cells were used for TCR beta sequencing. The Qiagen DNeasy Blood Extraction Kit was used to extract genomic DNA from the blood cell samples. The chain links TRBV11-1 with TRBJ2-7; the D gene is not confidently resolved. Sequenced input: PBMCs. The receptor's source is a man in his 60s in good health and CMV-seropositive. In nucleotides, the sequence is TGTGCCAGCAGCTTGTCCACTTCCGAGCAGTACTTC. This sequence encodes CASSLSTSEQYF.